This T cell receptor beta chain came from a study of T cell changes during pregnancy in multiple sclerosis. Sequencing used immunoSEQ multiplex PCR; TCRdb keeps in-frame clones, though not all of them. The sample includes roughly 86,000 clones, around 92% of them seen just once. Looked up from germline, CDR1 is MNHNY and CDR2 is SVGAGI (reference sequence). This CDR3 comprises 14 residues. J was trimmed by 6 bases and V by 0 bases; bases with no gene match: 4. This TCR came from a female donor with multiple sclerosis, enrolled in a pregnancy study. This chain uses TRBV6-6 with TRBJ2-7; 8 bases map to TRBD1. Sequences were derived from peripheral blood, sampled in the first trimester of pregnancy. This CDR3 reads CASSYSRTGSEQYF. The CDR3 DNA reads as TGTGCCAGCAGTTACTCTAGGACAGGGAGCGAGCAGTACTTC.